The T cell receptor (beta chain) described here comes from a study of T cells after yellow fever vaccination. For this clonotype: Antigen: not known.

TCRdb analysed the 5' RACE reads with MiXCR anew, one entry per CDR3 protein. The sample shows about 360,000 distinct CDR3 sequences, roughly 6.1% of them seen only once. The CDR3 length is 14 residues. Germline V gene lookup returns CDR1 GTSNPN and CDR2 SVGIG (reference sequence). V was pared by 3 bases and J by 8 bases, with 7 bases of the junction left unmatched. Whole-study findings and limits: Clonotypes found in both CD4 and CD8 compartments made up a small share. One caveat is that FACS-sorted repertoires could contain abundant clonotypes contaminating from the bulk population. The secondary response was weaker, and its peak arrived faster, on day 5 versus 15.

This rearrangement joins TRBV30 to TRBJ2-1; 10 positions match TRBD2. The sequenced sample was PBMCs, obtained 5 days after the yellow fever booster vaccination. This TCR was recovered from a man younger than 40 who received the YFV17D yellow fever vaccine. CDR3 protein: CAWRKAGGGYEQFF. The CDR3 DNA is TGTGCCTGGAGAAAAGCGGGAGGGGGCTATGAGCAGTTCTTC.